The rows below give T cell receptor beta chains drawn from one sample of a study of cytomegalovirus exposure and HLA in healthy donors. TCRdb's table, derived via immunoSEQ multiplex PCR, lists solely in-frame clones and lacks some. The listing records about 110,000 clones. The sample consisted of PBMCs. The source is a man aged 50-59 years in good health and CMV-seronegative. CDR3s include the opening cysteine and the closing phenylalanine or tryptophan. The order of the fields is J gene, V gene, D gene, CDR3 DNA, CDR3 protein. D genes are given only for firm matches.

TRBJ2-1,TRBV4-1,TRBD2,TGCGCCAGCAGCCAAGGGGATAGCGGGGGAAGCTATTGGGACAATGAGCAGTTCTTC,CASSQGDSGGSYWDNEQFF
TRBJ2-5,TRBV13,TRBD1,TGTGCCAGCAGCCCAAGGACAGGGGGCCAAGAGACCCAGTACTTC,CASSPRTGGQETQYF
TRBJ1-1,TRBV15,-,TGTGCCACCAGCAGGGCTTGGAGCGACACTGAAGCTTTCTTT,CATSRAWSDTEAFF
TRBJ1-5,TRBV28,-,TGTGCCAGCAGTTTAGGGGGGCAGCCCCAGCATTTT,CASSLGGQPQHF
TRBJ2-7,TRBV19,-,TGTGCCAGTAGCCTTGGGGGCGCGGTGCAGTACTTC,CASSLGGAVQYF
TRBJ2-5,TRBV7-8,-,TGTGCCAGCAGCCCCCGTACGAGGGATCTGGAGACCCAGTACTTC,CASSPRTRDLETQYF
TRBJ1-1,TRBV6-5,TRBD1,TGTGCCAGCACCGACAGGGCCTACACTGAAGCTTTCTTT,CASTDRAYTEAFF
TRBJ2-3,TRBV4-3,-,TGCGCCAGCAGCCTCCGAGGCGGGGAGGCAGATACGCAGTATTTT,CASSLRGGEADTQYF
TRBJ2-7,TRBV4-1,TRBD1,TGCGCCAGCAGCCTGGGGACAGGGCCCTACGAGCAGTACTTC,CASSLGTGPYEQYF
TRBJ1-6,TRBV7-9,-,TGTGCCAGCAGCTTAGGTGGGGGGGCAGGGTCACCCCTCCACTTT,CASSLGGGAGSPLHF
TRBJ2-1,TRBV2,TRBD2,TGTGCCAGCAGTGAAGGGACTAGCGGGACATACAATGAGCAGTTCTTC,CASSEGTSGTYNEQFF
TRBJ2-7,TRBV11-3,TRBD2,TGTGCCAGCAGGCTAGCGGGAGGTAGCTCCTACGAGCAGTACTTC,CASRLAGGSSYEQYF
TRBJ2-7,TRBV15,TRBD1,TGTGCCACCAGCGAGGGGGCAACCTACGAGCAGTACTTC,CATSEGATYEQYF
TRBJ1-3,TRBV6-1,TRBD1,TGTGCCAGCAGTGCCGGGACAGGGACTGGAAACACCATATATTTT,CASSAGTGTGNTIYF
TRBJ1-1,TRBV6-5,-,TGTGCCAGCAGTTACGAGGGAGATCGGACTGAAGCTTTCTTT,CASSYEGDRTEAFF
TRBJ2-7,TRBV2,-,TGTGCCAGCTCGGGCGGGGTGGTCAACGAGCAGTACTTC,CASSGGVVNEQYF
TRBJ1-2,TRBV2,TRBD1,TGTGCCAGCAGTGGCGACAGGGGGGTTAATGGCTACACCTTC,CASSGDRGVNGYTF
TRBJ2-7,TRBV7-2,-,TGTGCCAGCAGCAAGCGTGAAGGAGGATACGAGCAGTACTTC,CASSKREGGYEQYF
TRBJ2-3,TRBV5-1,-,TGCGCCAGCAGCTTGGTCCAGGGTTGGCCAGATACGCAGTATTTT,CASSLVQGWPDTQYF
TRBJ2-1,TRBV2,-,TGTGCCCACAGCACCTACAATGAGCAGTTCTTC,CAHSTYNEQFF
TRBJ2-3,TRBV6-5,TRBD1,TGTGCCAGCAGAACAACAGGGGGCGCAGATACGCAGTATTTT,CASRTTGGADTQYF
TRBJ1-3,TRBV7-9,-,TGTGCCAGCACCGTGAGTGGAAACACCATATATTTT,CASTVSGNTIYF
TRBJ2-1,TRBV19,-,TGTGCCAGTAGTTACGTCGACAGATACAATGAGCAGTTCTTC,CASSYVDRYNEQFF
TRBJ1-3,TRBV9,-,TGTGCCAGCAGCCCACTGGGTTCACAGGAAAACACCATATATTTT,CASSPLGSQENTIYF
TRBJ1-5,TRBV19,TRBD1,TGTGCCAGTAGTAGGGACAGGGGGGCTCAGCCCCAGCATTTT,CASSRDRGAQPQHF
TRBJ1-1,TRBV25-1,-,TGTGCCAGCAGCCCCCTCGGGCAGGGGACTGAAGCTTTCTTT,CASSPLGQGTEAFF